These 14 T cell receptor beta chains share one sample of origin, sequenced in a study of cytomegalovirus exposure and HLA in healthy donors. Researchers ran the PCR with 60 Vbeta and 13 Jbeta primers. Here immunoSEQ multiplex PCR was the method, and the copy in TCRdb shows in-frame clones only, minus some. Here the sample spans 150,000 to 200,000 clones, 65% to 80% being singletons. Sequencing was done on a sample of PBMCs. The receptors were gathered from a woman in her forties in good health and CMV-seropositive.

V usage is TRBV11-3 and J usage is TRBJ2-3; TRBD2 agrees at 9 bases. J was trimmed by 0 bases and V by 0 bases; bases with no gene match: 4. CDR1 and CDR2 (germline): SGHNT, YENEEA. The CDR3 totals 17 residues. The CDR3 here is CASSLDSSGASTDTQYF. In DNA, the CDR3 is TGTGCCAGCAGCTTAGATTCTAGCGGGGCTAGCACAGATACGCAGTATTTT.

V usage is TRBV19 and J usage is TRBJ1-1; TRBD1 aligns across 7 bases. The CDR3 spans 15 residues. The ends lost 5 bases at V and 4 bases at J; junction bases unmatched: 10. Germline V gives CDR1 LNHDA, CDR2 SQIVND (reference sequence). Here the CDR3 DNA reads TGTGCCAGTAGTTCTGGAGGACAGGCAACCACTGAAGCTTTCTTT. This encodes CASSSGGQATTEAFF.

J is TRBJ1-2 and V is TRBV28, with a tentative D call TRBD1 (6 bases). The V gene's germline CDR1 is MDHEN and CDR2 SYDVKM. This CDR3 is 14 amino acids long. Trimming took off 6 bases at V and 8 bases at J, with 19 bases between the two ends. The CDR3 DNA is TGTGCCAGCAGCTCCGCACAGGGATCGAAAGGCTACACCTTC. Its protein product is CASSSAQGSKGYTF.

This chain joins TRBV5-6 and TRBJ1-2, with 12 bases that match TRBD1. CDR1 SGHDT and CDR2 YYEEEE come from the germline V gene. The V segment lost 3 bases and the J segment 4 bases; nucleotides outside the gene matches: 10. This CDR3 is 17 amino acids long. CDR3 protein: CASSYGTGGARSYGYTF. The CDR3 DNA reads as TGTGCCAGCAGCTACGGGACAGGGGGCGCCCGGTCCTATGGCTACACCTTC.

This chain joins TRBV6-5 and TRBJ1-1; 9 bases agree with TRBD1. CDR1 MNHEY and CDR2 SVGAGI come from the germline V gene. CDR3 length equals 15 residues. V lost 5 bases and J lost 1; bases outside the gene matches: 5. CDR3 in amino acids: CASSLATGGNTEAFF. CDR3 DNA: TGTGCCAGCAGTCTTGCGACAGGGGGGAACACTGAAGCTTTCTTT.

In nucleotides, the CDR3 is TGCATCAGCAGCCGGACCGGGACAGGGCATTCACCCCTCCACTTT. Amino acid sequence: CISSRTGTGHSPLHF. The chain uses TRBV1 and TRBJ1-6; the D segment call TRBD1 is taken from the table without a DNA check. TRBV1 has pseudogene status. This CDR3 is 15 amino acids long.

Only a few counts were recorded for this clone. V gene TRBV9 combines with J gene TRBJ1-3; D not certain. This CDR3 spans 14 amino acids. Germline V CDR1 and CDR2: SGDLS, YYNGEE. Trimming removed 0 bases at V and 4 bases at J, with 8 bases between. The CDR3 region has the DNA TGTGCCAGCAGCGTAGCCGTCAGGGGAAACACCATATATTTT. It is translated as CASSVAVRGNTIYF.

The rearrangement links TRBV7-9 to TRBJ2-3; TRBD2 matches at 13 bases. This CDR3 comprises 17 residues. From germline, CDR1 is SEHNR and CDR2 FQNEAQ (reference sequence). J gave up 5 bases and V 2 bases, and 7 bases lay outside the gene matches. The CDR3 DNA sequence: TGTGCCAGCAGCTTATGGGGGACTAGCGGGATAGGAGATACGCAGTATTTT. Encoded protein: CASSLWGTSGIGDTQYF.

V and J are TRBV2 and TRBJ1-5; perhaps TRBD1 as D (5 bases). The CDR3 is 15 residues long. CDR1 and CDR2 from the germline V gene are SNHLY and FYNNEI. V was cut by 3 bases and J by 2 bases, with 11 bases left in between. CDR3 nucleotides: TGTGCCAGCAGTGAGGGGCGAAATGGCAATCAGCCCCAGCATTTT. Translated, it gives CASSEGRNGNQPQHF. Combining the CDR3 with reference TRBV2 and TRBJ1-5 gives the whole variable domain EPEVTQTPSHQVTQMGQEVILRCVPISNHLYFYWYRQILGQKVEFLVSFYNNEISEKSEIFDDQFSVERPDGSNFTLKIRSTKLEDSAMYFCASSEGRNGNQPQHFGDGTRLSIL.

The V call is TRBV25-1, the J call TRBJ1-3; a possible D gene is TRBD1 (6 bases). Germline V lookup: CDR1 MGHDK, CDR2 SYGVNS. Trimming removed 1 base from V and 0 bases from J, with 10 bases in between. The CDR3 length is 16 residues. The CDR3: CASSEWDKSSGNTIYF. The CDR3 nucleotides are TGTGCCAGCAGTGAATGGGACAAGAGCTCTGGAAACACCATATATTTT.

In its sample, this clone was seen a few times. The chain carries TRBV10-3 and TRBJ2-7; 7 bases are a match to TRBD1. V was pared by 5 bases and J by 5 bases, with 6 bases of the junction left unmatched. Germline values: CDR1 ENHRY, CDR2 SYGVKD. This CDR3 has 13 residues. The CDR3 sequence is CAISLTGNHEQYF. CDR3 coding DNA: TGTGCCATCAGTTTGACAGGGAACCACGAGCAGTACTTC.

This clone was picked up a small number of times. Here the CDR3 DNA reads TGTGCCAGCAGCGGTACACAGGGGGCGGGTAATGAAAAACTGTTTTTT. This encodes CASSGTQGAGNEKLFF. This sequence joins TRBV9 and TRBJ1-4; 9 bases fit TRBD1. Germline CDR1 and CDR2: SGDLS and YYNGEE. Trimming cost V 3 bases and J 4 bases; bases outside gene matches: 7. This CDR3 comprises 16 residues.

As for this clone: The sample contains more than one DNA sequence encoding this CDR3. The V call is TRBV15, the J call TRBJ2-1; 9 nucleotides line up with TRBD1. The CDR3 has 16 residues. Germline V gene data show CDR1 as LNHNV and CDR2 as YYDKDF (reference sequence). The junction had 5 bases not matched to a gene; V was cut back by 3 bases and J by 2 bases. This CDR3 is CATSRPGQGTYNEQFF. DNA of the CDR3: TGTGCCACCAGCAGGCCGGGACAGGGAACCTACAATGAGCAGTTCTTC.

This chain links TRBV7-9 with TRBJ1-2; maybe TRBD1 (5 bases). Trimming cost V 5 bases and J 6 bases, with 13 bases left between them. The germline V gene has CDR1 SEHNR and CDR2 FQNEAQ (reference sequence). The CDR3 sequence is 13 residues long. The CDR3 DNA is TGTGCCAGCAGCCAACGGCAGGGCGATGGCTACACCTTC. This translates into CASSQRQGDGYTF. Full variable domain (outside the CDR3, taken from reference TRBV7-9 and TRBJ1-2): DTGVSQNPRHKITKRGQNVTFRCDPISEHNRLYWYRQTLGQGPEFLTYFQNEAQLEKSRLLSDRFSAERPKGSFSTLEIQRTEQGDSAMYLCASSQRQGDGYTFGSGTRLTVV.